What follows are 8 T cell receptor beta chains derived from one specimen sequenced in a study of blood T cells in healthy people across ages (dated by TCRdb to about 2015). Preparation of the library involved 5' RACE. Sequencing took place on an Illumina HiSeq 2500. A second PCR of 7 to 11 cycles was performed with a sample-barcoded 5' primer and a J-beta primer mix. TCRdb trimmed public reads at Q25 via fastp, called clones via MiXCR and kept in-frame beta chains. Every entry covers one CDR3 protein and lists the most common genes and DNA from its rows. For this sample the table gives about 1.1 million distinct CDR3 sequences, of which 35% to 40% were detected only once. 10% to 15% of the sample comes from the top ten. Sequenced sample: blood. These receptor sequences come from a man younger than 35 in good health.

This chain uses TRBV9 with TRBJ1-2; D may be TRBD1 (5 bases). From germline, CDR1 is SGDLS and CDR2 YYNGEE. V was clipped by 0 bases and J by 1 base, with 13 bases between them. This CDR3 contains 16 residues. The CDR3 is CASSVESAGFNYGYTF. The DNA of the CDR3 is TGTGCCAGCAGCGTAGAATCCGCAGGGTTTAACTATGGCTACACCTTC.

In this sample, this clonotype turned up a few times. This sequence joins TRBV2 and TRBJ2-1, with 15 nucleotides matching TRBD2. Germline V lookup: CDR1 SNHLY, CDR2 FYNNEI. The CDR3 length is 17 residues. After removal of 6 bases from V and 4 bases from J, the junction contained 7 bases not matched to a gene. CDR3 sequence reads: CASSATGLAGGYNEQFF. The DNA of the CDR3 is TGTGCCAGCAGCGCAACCGGACTAGCGGGGGGGTACAATGAGCAGTTCTTC.

This clonotype has just a few counts. The J gene is TRBJ2-1, the V gene TRBV4-3; unclear D gene. Germline V gives CDR1 LGHNA, CDR2 YSLEER. The ends were cut back, 0 bases at V and 8 bases at J, with 11 bases in the middle. This CDR3 contains 14 residues. The CDR3 protein is CASSQDPKRDEQFF. The CDR3 bases are TGCGCCAGCAGCCAAGATCCCAAAAGGGATGAGCAGTTCTTC.

This clonotype has a handful of counts. The chain employs TRBV13 and TRBJ2-6; D might be TRBD2 (6 bases). Germline CDR1 is PRHDT and CDR2 is FYEKMQ (reference sequence). The length of the CDR3 is 15 residues. Trimming removed 5 bases at V and 2 bases at J, with 10 bases between. The CDR3 sequence is CASSPRRAGANVLTF. The CDR3 bases are TGTGCCAGCAGCCCCAGGAGGGCTGGGGCCAACGTCCTGACTTTC.

The CDR3 DNA is TGCAGCGTTGTTCCTGGAAGATCTGACAATGAGCAGTTCTTC. Translating it yields CSVVPGRSDNEQFF. This rearrangement joins TRBV29-1 to TRBJ2-1; no clear D. This CDR3 spans 14 amino acids. Trimming took off 4 bases at V and 5 bases at J, with 15 bases between the two ends. CDR1 and CDR2 (germline): SQVTM, ANQGSEA.

The chain is built from TRBV4-2 and TRBJ2-5, with D perhaps matching TRBD1 or TRBD2 (5 bases each). Judging by the DNA end, TRBJ2-7 fits better; the J call may be wrong. CDR3 length: 14 amino acids. Germline V gene lookup returns CDR1 LGHNA and CDR2 YNFKEQ. CDR3 nucleotides: TGTGCCAGCAGCGGGACGGAGAACCCTAACGAGCAGTACTTC. Amino acids: CASSGTENPNEQYF.

The chain recombines TRBV20-1 with TRBJ1-2; no reliable D call. The CDR3 sequence is 13 residues long. Germline loops: CDR1 DFQATT, CDR2 SNEGSKA (reference sequence). CDR3 sequence: CASAMSHPYGYTF. CDR3 coding DNA: TGCGCTAGCGCGATGAGCCACCCCTATGGCTACACCTTC.

The chain is built from TRBV20-1 and TRBJ1-2; D possibly corresponds to TRBD1 (5 bases). The V end lost 0 bases, the J end lost 5 bases, and 13 bases lay between the germline ends. There are 14 residues in the CDR3. Germline assignment: CDR1 DFQATT and CDR2 SNEGSKA (reference sequence). CDR3 sequence reads: CSARDGGSGYGYTF. DNA of the CDR3: TGCAGTGCTAGAGATGGGGGGTCGGGGTATGGCTACACCTTC.